The 9 T cell receptor beta chains in this list originate from one sample, sequenced in a study of response to subunit inactivated influenza vaccine. TCRdb called the RT-PCR reads again in MiXCR, with one record for every CDR3 protein. Altogether almost 600,000 distinct CDR3 sequences are present, 12% to 15% being singletons, with the ten largest covering more than 9.5%. The sequences come from PBMCs from blood, collected 12 days after vaccination. These receptors all stem from a man between 50 and 59 years old who received an inactivated influenza vaccine.

The V gene is TRBV6-2 or TRBV6-3, the J gene TRBJ1-1; 9 bases agree with TRBD1. Germline trimming cut 5 bases from V and 12 bases from J; bases unmatched to any gene: 16. Germline V gene data show CDR1 as MNHEY and CDR2 as SVGEGT. The CDR3 is made up of 15 amino acids. The CDR3 sequence is CASSDSLTGGAGSFF. In DNA form, the CDR3 reads TGTGCCAGCAGTGATTCTCTTACAGGGGGCGCGGGATCTTTCTTT.

The table lists this clonotype with a few counts. The chain employs TRBV20-1 and TRBJ2-7; D ambiguous. Trimming took 6 bases from V and 6 from J, leaving 21 bases between them. This CDR3 contains 14 residues. In germline, CDR1 is DFQATT, CDR2 SNEGSKA (reference sequence). CDR3: CSAKRGVGSSEQYF. DNA of the CDR3: TGCAGTGCAAAACGTGGGGTGGGGTCATCCGAGCAGTACTTC.

With respect to this clonotype: One end of the junction does not line up with germline, which may come from a read error. V usage is TRBV7-2 and J usage is TRBJ2-2; a weak D match, TRBD2 (5 bases). The germline V gene has CDR1 SGHTA and CDR2 FQGNSA. This CDR3 comprises 14 residues. This CDR3 is CASCLPGKTGELFF. DNA for the CDR3: TGTGCCAGCTGCTTACCCGGGAAGACCGGGGAGCTGTTTTTT.

This clonotype has only a few counts. J is TRBJ2-7 and V is TRBV6-1; perhaps TRBD2 as D (5 bases). The CDR3 covers 13 residues. From germline, CDR1 is MNHNS and CDR2 SASEGT. V dropped 6 bases and J dropped 3 bases, with 12 bases sitting between them. The DNA of the CDR3 is TGTGCCAGCAGACCAGCCGACTACTACGAGCAGTACTTC. This translates into CASRPADYYEQYF.

This clonotype was detected many times. The genes are TRBV7-8 and TRBJ2-3, with D possibly being TRBD1 or TRBD2 (5 bases each). V shed 6 bases and J shed 4 bases, with 17 bases lying between them. This CDR3 comprises 15 residues. Germline lookup yields CDR1 SGHVS and CDR2 FQNEAQ. This chain's CDR3 is CASRTGTTRADTQYF. In nucleotides, the CDR3 is TGTGCCAGCAGAACCGGGACCACGAGGGCAGATACGCAGTATTTT.

The genes are TRBV14 and TRBJ2-2; TRBD1 or TRBD2 may be the D gene (5 bases each). The CDR3 has 16 amino acids. Per germline, CDR1 SGHDN and CDR2 FVKESK. Between the trimmed V and J ends, which lost 4 bases and 0 bases, there was a span of 12 bases. CDR3 nucleotides: TGTGCCAGCAGCCCCGGGACCGCCGCGAACACCGGGGAGCTGTTTTTT. Translating gives CASSPGTAANTGELFF.

This clonotype occurred many times. The rearrangement joins TRBV3-1 to TRBJ2-2, with D possibly matching TRBD1 (6 bases). This CDR3 region has 15 residues. CDR1 and CDR2 (germline): LGHDT, YNNKEL (reference sequence). Trimming took 8 bases from V and 1 from J, leaving 14 bases between them. DNA of the CDR3: TGTGCCAGCGGGGACATACTACAGAACACCGGGGAGCTGTTTTTT. Translation: CASGDILQNTGELFF.

This clonotype was counted between two and nine times. This chain uses TRBV12-3 or TRBV12-4 with TRBJ2-4; possibly TRBD1 or TRBD2 for D (5 bases each). The germline V and J ends were trimmed by 3 bases and 3 bases, with 12 bases remaining between them. The CDR3 covers 15 residues. The CDR3 loop reads CASSLGDRLKNIQYF. The CDR3 DNA reads as TGTGCCAGCAGTTTGGGGGACCGACTCAAAAACATTCAGTACTTC.

This clonotype came up a few times. J is TRBJ2-4 and V is TRBV5-6; 14 bases match TRBD2. CDR1 is SGHDT and CDR2 is YYEEEE in the germline V gene. After removal of 7 bases from V and 15 bases from J, the junction contained 15 bases not matched to a gene. The CDR3 contains 15 residues. The CDR3 is CASSPGLAGALGAYF. The CDR3 DNA sequence: TGTGCCAGCTCCCCGGGACTAGCGGGAGCGCTCGGTGCGTACTTC.